Below are 32 T cell receptor beta chains sequenced from a single sample in a study of T cell responses to AZD1222 COVID-19 vaccine. Measured with immunoSEQ multiplex PCR; TCRdb has only the in-frame clones, and not every one. The table records about 83,000 clones, around nine tenths of them present only once. This specimen was peripheral blood, taken on day 0 of MenACWY control vaccination. These TCRs come from an adult in good health.

The chain joins TRBV5-1 to TRBJ1-2; tentative D call: TRBD1 (5 bases). The V end was cut by 6 bases, the J end by 3 bases, with 12 bases between. The CDR3 sequence is 13 residues long. The V gene's germline CDR1 is SGHRS and CDR2 YFSETQ. The CDR3 reads CASTLGGDYGYTF. In DNA, the CDR3 is TGCGCCAGCACCCTGGGGGGGGACTATGGCTACACCTTC.

The chain couples TRBV27 to TRBJ1-2, with TRBD1 identical over 9 bases. CDR1 is MNHEY and CDR2 is SMNVEV in the germline V gene (reference sequence). J lost 3 bases, V lost 6 bases, and 2 bases had no gene match. This CDR3 comprises 13 residues. Here the CDR3 DNA reads TGTGCCAGCAGGTGGACAGGGGACTATGGCTACACCTTC. Translated: CASRWTGDYGYTF.

This clone was observed once. This chain joins TRBV6-5 and TRBJ2-5; 7 nucleotides match TRBD2. There are 15 residues in the CDR3. V gave up 6 bases and J gave up 5 bases; unmatched junction bases: 12. Germline CDR1 reads MNHEY; CDR2 reads SVGAGI. CDR3 nucleotide sequence: TGTGCCAGCAGCCGGGGGGAATCTTTGAGGGAGACCCAGTACTTC. Residues: CASSRGESLRETQYF.

This sequence joins TRBV5-1 and TRBJ1-1; D is possibly TRBD1 (6 bases). The V end was cut by 0 bases, the J end by 3 bases, with 15 bases between. The CDR3 sequence is 16 residues long. Per germline, CDR1 SGHRS and CDR2 YFSETQ. The DNA of the CDR3 is TGCGCCAGCAGCTTGGATGAGGGGGGTTGGTACACTGAAGCTTTCTTT. Translating gives CASSLDEGGWYTEAFF. The whole variable domain, filled in from reference TRBV5-1 and TRBJ1-1, reads KAGVTQTPRYLIKTRGQQVTLSCSPISGHRSVSWYQQTPGQGLQFLFEYFSETQRNKGNFPGRFSGRQFSNSRSEMNVSTLELGDSALYLCASSLDEGGWYTEAFFGQGTRLTVV.

Only one count was recorded for this clone. V gene TRBV5-1 combines with J gene TRBJ2-7; possible D gene TRBD2, 5 bases. In germline, CDR1 is SGHRS, CDR2 YFSETQ. The ends were cut back, 0 bases at V and 6 bases at J, with 19 bases in the middle. The CDR3 contains 16 residues. CDR3 sequence: CASSLGPVSGSSEQYF. DNA for the CDR3: TGCGCCAGCAGCTTGGGCCCAGTTTCGGGGAGTTCCGAGCAGTACTTC.

This sequence joins TRBV7-2 and TRBJ1-2; 7 bases map to TRBD1. CDR1 and CDR2 from the germline V gene are SGHTA and FQGNSA. V lost 6 bases, J lost 6 bases, and 10 bases stayed unmatched. The CDR3 covers 14 residues. CDR3 nucleotide sequence: TGTGCCAGCAGTCTCTCAACAGGGGAAGATGGCTACACCTTC. Amino acids: CASSLSTGEDGYTF. Based on the CDR3 plus reference TRBV7-2 and TRBJ1-2, the full variable domain is GAGVSQSPSNKVTEKGKDVELRCDPISGHTALYWYRQSLGQGLEFLIYFQGNSAPDKSGLPSDRFSAERTGGSVSTLTIQRTQQEDSAVYLCASSLSTGEDGYTFGSGTRLTVV.

V usage is TRBV11-1 and J usage is TRBJ1-1; D perhaps matches TRBD1 (6 bases). Trimming left V 4 bases short and J 5 bases short, with 17 bases between. CDR3 length: 15 amino acids. Germline CDR1 is SGHAT and CDR2 is FQDESV (reference sequence). The CDR3, as DNA: TGTGCCAGCAGCTCGGACACAGGGAGCGGTACTGAAGCTTTCTTT. Translated: CASSSDTGSGTEAFF. The full variable domain, rest sourced from reference TRBV11-1 and TRBJ1-1, is EAEVAQSPRYKITEKSQAVAFWCDPISGHATLYWYRQILGQGPELLVQFQDESVVDDSQLPKDRFSAERLKGVDSTLKIQPAELGDSAMYLCASSSDTGSGTEAFFGQGTRLTVV.

The rearrangement uses TRBV7-2 and TRBJ2-7, with D uncertain. The V end lost 3 bases, the J end lost 4 bases, and 16 bases lay between the germline ends. This CDR3 is 15 amino acids long. CDR1 is SGHTA, CDR2 FQGNSA, per germline. The CDR3 DNA sequence: TGTGCCAGCAGCTTTGGGTTCGGACGCCAGTACGAGCAGTACTTC. Its translation: CASSFGFGRQYEQYF.

The chain employs TRBV4-3 and TRBJ2-1; D not resolved. CDR1 and CDR2 from the germline V gene are LGHNA and YSLEER. V gave up 1 base and J gave up 8 bases, with 18 bases separating them. The CDR3 has 16 residues. The CDR3 sequence is CASSQVPASAWDEQFF. DNA of the CDR3: TGCGCCAGCAGCCAAGTTCCAGCGTCGGCTTGGGATGAGCAGTTCTTC.

The chain links TRBV7-9 to TRBJ2-7, with TRBD2 matching over 11 bases. The germline CDR1 and CDR2 sequences are SEHNR and FQNEAQ (reference sequence). The CDR3 runs to 17 residues. V was pared by 5 bases and J by 1 base, with 10 bases of the junction left unmatched. This CDR3 reads CASSQTGTSGLSYEQYF. The CDR3 DNA is TGTGCCAGCAGCCAGACCGGGACTAGCGGTCTTTCCTACGAGCAGTACTTC. Complete variable domain (other parts from reference TRBV7-9 and TRBJ2-7): DTGVSQNPRHKITKRGQNVTFRCDPISEHNRLYWYRQTLGQGPEFLTYFQNEAQLEKSRLLSDRFSAERPKGSFSTLEIQRTEQGDSAMYLCASSQTGTSGLSYEQYFGPGTRLTVT.

J is TRBJ2-3 and V is TRBV7-9, with D unclear. Germline assignment: CDR1 SEHNR and CDR2 FQNEAQ (reference sequence). V was cut by 5 bases and J by 0 bases, with 21 bases left in between. The CDR3 spans 18 residues. This chain's CDR3 is CASSRDQFETFSTDTQYF. CDR3 nucleotides: TGTGCCAGCAGCCGAGACCAGTTTGAAACCTTTAGCACAGATACGCAGTATTTT.

J is TRBJ2-6 and V is TRBV30, with D tentatively TRBD1 (6 bases). The CDR3 totals 14 residues. Trimming removed 4 bases from V and 4 bases from J, with 11 bases in between. The V gene's germline CDR1 is GTSNPN and CDR2 SVGIG (reference sequence). The CDR3 nucleotides read TGTGCCTGGACCCAGGGGCCCGGGGCCAACGTCCTGACTTTC. Residues: CAWTQGPGANVLTF.

The chain combines TRBV5-4 with TRBJ2-1, with TRBD2 matching over 13 bases. With V trimmed by 4 bases and J by 1 base, 8 bases remained unmatched. The CDR3 spans 18 residues. Germline V CDR1 and CDR2: SGHNT, YYREEE (reference sequence). The CDR3 DNA follows: TGTGCCAGCAGCCTCGTGGGGACTAGCGGGATTTCCTACAATGAGCAGTTCTTC. This gives the protein CASSLVGTSGISYNEQFF.

The chain recombines TRBV27 with TRBJ2-2; tentative D call: TRBD2 (5 bases). CDR1 and CDR2 from the germline V gene are MNHEY and SMNVEV (reference sequence). Trimming took 7 bases from V and 4 from J, leaving 10 bases between them. The CDR3 runs 13 residues. The CDR3 reads CASKRAGTGELFF. CDR3 nucleotides: TGTGCCAGCAAGAGGGCCGGCACCGGGGAGCTGTTTTTT.

The chain combines TRBV27 with TRBJ1-2; the D is unclear. Germline V gives CDR1 MNHEY, CDR2 SMNVEV (reference sequence). V was shortened by 5 bases and J by 6 bases, with 16 bases between the two germline ends. This CDR3 is built from 14 residues. The CDR3 DNA sequence: TGTGCCAGCAGTAGATATAGGACGGACCATGGCTACACCTTC. Protein product: CASSRYRTDHGYTF.

The chain uses TRBV27 and TRBJ1-6; no clear D gene. Between the trimmed V and J ends, which lost 2 bases and 11 bases, there was a span of 10 bases. Germline V gene data show CDR1 as MNHEY and CDR2 as SMNVEV (reference sequence). The CDR3 has 13 amino acids. Here the CDR3 DNA reads TGTGCCAGCAGTTTAACTGGGAACACACCCCTCCACTTT. Amino acid sequence: CASSLTGNTPLHF.

The chain is built from TRBV7-2 and TRBJ2-2; tentative D call: TRBD1 (6 bases). Germline CDR1 SGHTA, CDR2 FQGNSA. The CDR3 covers 18 residues. The V and J ends lost 5 bases and 4 bases respectively, with 23 bases between them. The CDR3 protein is CASSILRRPGVGTGELFF. CDR3 nucleotides: TGTGCCAGCAGCATCCTCCGGAGGCCAGGGGTTGGCACCGGGGAGCTGTTTTTT.

The CDR3: CSVEGSSGPLGTNEKLFF. CDR3 DNA: TGCAGCGTTGAGGGATCCTCCGGCCCCCTGGGGACTAATGAAAAACTGTTTTTT. V gene TRBV29-1 combines with J gene TRBJ1-4; D remains unclear. V lost 3 bases to trimming and J lost 2 bases, with 22 bases between them. The CDR3 is made up of 18 amino acids. In germline, CDR1 is SQVTM, CDR2 ANQGSEA.

J is TRBJ1-1 and V is TRBV19; 8 positions match TRBD1. V lost 5 bases and J lost 3; bases outside the gene matches: 2. This CDR3 region has 13 residues. Per the germline V gene, CDR1 is LNHDA and CDR2 is SQIVND (reference sequence). The CDR3 DNA follows: TGTGCCAGTAGTGACAGGGGTCACACTGAAGCTTTCTTT. This translates into CASSDRGHTEAFF.

The V call is TRBV2, the J call TRBJ1-5; D is possibly TRBD1 (5 bases). CDR1 is SNHLY and CDR2 is FYNNEI in the germline V gene. This CDR3 spans 16 amino acids. Trimming shortened V by 3 bases and J by 1 base, and 13 bases separated the two germline ends. The CDR3 DNA sequence: TGTGCCAGCAGTGATGGGGGTGTGAAGAGCAATCAGCCCCAGCATTTT. Translated: CASSDGGVKSNQPQHF. The whole variable domain, remainder taken from reference TRBV2 and TRBJ1-5, is EPEVTQTPSHQVTQMGQEVILRCVPISNHLYFYWYRQILGQKVEFLVSFYNNEISEKSEIFDDQFSVERPDGSNFTLKIRSTKLEDSAMYFCASSDGGVKSNQPQHFGDGTRLSIL.

The chain is built from TRBV18 and TRBJ1-2, with 8 bases matching TRBD1. The CDR3 loop spans 17 amino acids. CDR1 and CDR2 from the germline V gene are KGHSH and LQKENI. Unmatched junction bases numbered 15, after V lost 3 bases and J lost 6 bases. CDR3 bases: TGTGCCAGCTCACCGATACAAGGACAGGGATCTCCTAATGGCTACACCTTC. Translating gives CASSPIQGQGSPNGYTF.

The genes are TRBV5-1 and TRBJ2-7; 11 bases agree with TRBD2. Losses at the gene ends were 4 bases for V and 6 bases for J; bases not matched to a gene: 12. This CDR3 region has 16 residues. CDR1 is SGHRS and CDR2 is YFSETQ in the germline V gene. CDR3 amino acids: CASSPLAGALEGEQYF. Written as DNA, the CDR3 is TGCGCCAGCAGCCCACTAGCGGGAGCTTTGGAGGGCGAGCAGTACTTC.

V gene TRBV5-6 combines with J gene TRBJ2-7; 12 nucleotides align to TRBD1. Looked up from germline, CDR1 is SGHDT and CDR2 is YYEEEE. J was trimmed by 6 bases and V by 3 bases; bases with no gene match: 7. This CDR3 is 15 amino acids long. In DNA, the CDR3 is TGTGCCAGCAGCTGGGACAGGGGGCGGAGGTCCGAGCAGTACTTC. Translated, it gives CASSWDRGRRSEQYF.

The rearrangement joins TRBV11-2 to TRBJ2-1; perhaps TRBD2 as D (5 bases). V gave up 1 base and J gave up 3 bases, with 13 bases separating them. The CDR3 consists of 16 residues. Germline-derived CDR1 and CDR2 are SGHAT and FQNNGV. CDR3 sequence: CASSLGLAGLYNEQFF. DNA of the CDR3: TGTGCCAGCAGCTTAGGATTGGCGGGCCTCTACAATGAGCAGTTCTTC.

CDR3 coding DNA: TGTGCCAGCAGCGCTACGACAAGCAACTATGGCTACACCTTC. The encoded protein is CASSATTSNYGYTF. V and J are TRBV9 and TRBJ1-2; D unresolved. CDR3 size: 14 residues. Germline V gives CDR1 SGDLS, CDR2 YYNGEE. The ends were cut back, 3 bases at V and 2 bases at J, with 11 bases in the middle.

The rearrangement links TRBV6-6 to TRBJ1-5; TRBD1 is a possible D gene (5 bases). Trimming removed 5 bases at V and 0 bases at J, with 11 bases between. Per the germline V gene, CDR1 is MNHNY and CDR2 is SVGAGI (reference sequence). The length of the CDR3 is 15 residues. The CDR3 loop is CASSTQDNSNQPQHF. CDR3 bases: TGTGCCAGCAGTACCCAGGACAATAGCAATCAGCCCCAGCATTTT.

The chain has TRBV4-3 and TRBJ2-3, with a possible D match to TRBD2 (6 bases). CDR1 LGHNA and CDR2 YSLEER come from the germline V gene. V lost 0 bases to trimming and J lost 4 bases, with 14 bases between them. The length of the CDR3 is 16 residues. The CDR3 sequence: CASSQDWGLGPDTQYF. The CDR3, as DNA: TGCGCCAGCAGCCAAGATTGGGGACTCGGGCCAGATACGCAGTATTTT.

CDR3 sequence: CASSFSDRGYGYTF. In DNA, the CDR3 is TGTGCCAGCAGTTTCTCGGACAGGGGTTATGGCTACACCTTC. J is TRBJ1-2 and V is TRBV28, with TRBD1 matching over 9 bases. CDR1 is MDHEN, CDR2 SYDVKM, per germline. This CDR3 has 14 residues. The junction had 4 bases not matched to a gene; V was cut back by 3 bases and J by 5 bases.

The chain combines TRBV18 with TRBJ1-1; D gene unclear. Germline CDR1 reads KGHSH; CDR2 reads LQKENI. The length of the CDR3 is 20 residues. Trimming cost V 3 bases and J 5 bases, with 31 bases left between them. CDR3 nucleotide sequence: TGTGCCAGCTCACCGGAACGATATCCTCGACACACAACACGAAGTACTGAAGCTTTCTTT. Protein product: CASSPERYPRHTTRSTEAFF. Complete variable domain (other parts from reference TRBV18 and TRBJ1-1): NAGVMQNPRHLVRRRGQEARLRCSPMKGHSHVYWYRQLPEEGLKFMVYLQKENIIDESGMPKERFSAEFPKEGPSILRIQQVVRGDSAAYFCASSPERYPRHTTRSTEAFFGQGTRLTVV.

CDR3 DNA sequence: TGTGCCAGCAGCACCCGACAGGTTGAAGCTTTCTTT. It encodes CASSTRQVEAFF. The chain combines TRBV12-3 or TRBV12-4 with TRBJ1-1; possibly TRBD1 for D (6 bases). V shed 6 bases and J shed 7 bases, with 12 bases lying between them. The length of the CDR3 is 12 residues.

The gene calls are TRBV19 and TRBJ2-7, with TRBD1 matching over 8 bases. The CDR3 length is 14 residues. Trimming cost V 5 bases and J 6 bases; bases outside gene matches: 9. Germline CDR1 and CDR2: LNHDA and SQIVND (reference sequence). DNA for the CDR3: TGTGCCAGTAGTCCCCTGGGCAGGGGGCTCGAGCAGTACTTC. Translation gives CASSPLGRGLEQYF. Full variable domain (outside the CDR3, taken from reference TRBV19 and TRBJ2-7): DGGITQSPKYLFRKEGQNVTLSCEQNLNHDAMYWYRQDPGQGLRLIYYSQIVNDFQKGDIAEGYSVSREKKESFPLTVTSAQKNPTAFYLCASSPLGRGLEQYFGPGTRLTVT.

This sequence joins TRBV4-3 and TRBJ2-7; TRBD1 is a possible D gene (6 bases). Germline CDR1 and CDR2: LGHNA and YSLEER. Trimming took off 4 bases at V and 3 bases at J, with 13 bases between the two ends. The CDR3 contains 14 residues. CDR3 bases: TGCGCCAGCAGCCGGAGCCAGGGGCTCTACGAGCAGTACTTC. It is translated as CASSRSQGLYEQYF.